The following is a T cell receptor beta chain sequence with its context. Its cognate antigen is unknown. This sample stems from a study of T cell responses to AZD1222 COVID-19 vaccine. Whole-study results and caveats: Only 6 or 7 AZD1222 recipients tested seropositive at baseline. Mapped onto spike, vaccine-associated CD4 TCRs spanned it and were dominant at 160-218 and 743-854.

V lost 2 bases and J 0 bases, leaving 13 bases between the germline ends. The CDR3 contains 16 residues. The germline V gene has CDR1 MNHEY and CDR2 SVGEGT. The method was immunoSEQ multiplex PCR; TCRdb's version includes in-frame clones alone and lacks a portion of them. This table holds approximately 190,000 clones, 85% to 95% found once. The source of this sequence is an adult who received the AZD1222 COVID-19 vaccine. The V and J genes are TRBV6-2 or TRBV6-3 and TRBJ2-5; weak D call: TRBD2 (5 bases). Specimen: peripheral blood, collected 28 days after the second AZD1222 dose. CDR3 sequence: CASSYLASSYQETQYF. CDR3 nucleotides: TGTGCCAGCAGTTACCTGGCTAGCTCTTACCAAGAGACCCAGTACTTC.